This TCR beta chain was observed in a study of T cell clones after liver transplantation. Study results and limitations: A significant post-transplant drop in circulating graft-donor-reactive CD4 TCRbeta sequences occurred in most of the 8 subjects.

On this clone: The antigen remains unidentified.

Sequencing was performed with immunoSEQ multiplex PCR; in TCRdb, only in-frame clones are kept and a portion is missing. The sample shows some 120,000 clones, about nine tenths of them seen only once. Germline V gives CDR1 MGHRA, CDR2 YSYEKL. The CDR3 has 17 amino acids. V shed 4 bases, J shed 1 base, and the junction held 7 bases outside the gene matches. The receptor's source is a human patient who received a liver transplant. A subset of T cells may come from the graft donor. Here the sequenced sample was CD4+ T cells from blood, taken 12 months after liver transplant. This rearrangement joins TRBV4-1 to TRBJ2-6; TRBD1 matches at 7 bases. The CDR3 nucleotides are TGCGCCAGCAGCCTCCGGGACAGCAATTCTGGGGCCAACGTCCTGACTTTC. Its protein is CASSLRDSNSGANVLTF.